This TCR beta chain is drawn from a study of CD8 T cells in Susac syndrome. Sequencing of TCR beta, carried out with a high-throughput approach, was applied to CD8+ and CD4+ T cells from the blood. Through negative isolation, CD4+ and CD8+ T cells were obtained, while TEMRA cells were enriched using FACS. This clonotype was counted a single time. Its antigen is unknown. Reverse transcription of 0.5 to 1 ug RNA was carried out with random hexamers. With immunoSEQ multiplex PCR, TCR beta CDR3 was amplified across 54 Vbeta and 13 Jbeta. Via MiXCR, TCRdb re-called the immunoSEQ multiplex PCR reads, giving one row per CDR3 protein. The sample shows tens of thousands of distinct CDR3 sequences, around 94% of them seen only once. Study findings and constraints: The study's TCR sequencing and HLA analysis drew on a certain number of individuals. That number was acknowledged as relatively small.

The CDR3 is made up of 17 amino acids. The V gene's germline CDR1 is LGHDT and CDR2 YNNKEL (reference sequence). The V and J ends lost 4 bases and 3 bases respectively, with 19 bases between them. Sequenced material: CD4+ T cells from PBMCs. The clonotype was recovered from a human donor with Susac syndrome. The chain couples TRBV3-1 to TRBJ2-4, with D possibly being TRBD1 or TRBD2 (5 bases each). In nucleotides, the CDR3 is TGTGCCAGCAGCCGATGGGGGAGCCAACGGGGCAAAAACATTCAGTACTTC. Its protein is CASSRWGSQRGKNIQYF.